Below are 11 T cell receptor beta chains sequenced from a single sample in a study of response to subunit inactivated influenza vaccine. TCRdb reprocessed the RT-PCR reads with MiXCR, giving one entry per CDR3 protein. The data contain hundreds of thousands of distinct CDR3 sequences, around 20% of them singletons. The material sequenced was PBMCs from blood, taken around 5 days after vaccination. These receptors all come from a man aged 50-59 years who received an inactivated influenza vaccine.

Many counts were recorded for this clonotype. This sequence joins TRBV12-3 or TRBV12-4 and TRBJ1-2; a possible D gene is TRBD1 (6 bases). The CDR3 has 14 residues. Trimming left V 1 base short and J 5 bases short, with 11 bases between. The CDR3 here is CASSLEGGGYGYTF. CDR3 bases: TGTGCCAGCAGTTTAGAGGGGGGCGGATATGGCTACACCTTC.

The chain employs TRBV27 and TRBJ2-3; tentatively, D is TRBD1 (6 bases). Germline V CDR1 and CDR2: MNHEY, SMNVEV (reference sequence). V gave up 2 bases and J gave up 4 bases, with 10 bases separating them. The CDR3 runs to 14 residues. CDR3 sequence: CASSLLGAADTQYF. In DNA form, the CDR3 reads TGTGCCAGCAGTTTACTGGGGGCAGCAGATACGCAGTATTTT.

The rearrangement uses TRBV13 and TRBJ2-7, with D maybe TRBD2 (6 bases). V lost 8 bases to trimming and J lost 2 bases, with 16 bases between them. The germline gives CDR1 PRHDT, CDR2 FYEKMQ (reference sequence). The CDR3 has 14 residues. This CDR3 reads CASGLTGAPYEQYF. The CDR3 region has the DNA TGTGCCAGCGGACTAACGGGTGCCCCCTACGAGCAGTACTTC. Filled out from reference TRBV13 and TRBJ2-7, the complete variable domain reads AAGVIQSPRHLIKEKRETATLKCYPIPRHDTVYWYQQGPGQDPQFLISFYEKMQSDKGSIPDRFSAQQFSDYHSELNMSSLELGDSALYFCASGLTGAPYEQYFGPGTRLTVT.

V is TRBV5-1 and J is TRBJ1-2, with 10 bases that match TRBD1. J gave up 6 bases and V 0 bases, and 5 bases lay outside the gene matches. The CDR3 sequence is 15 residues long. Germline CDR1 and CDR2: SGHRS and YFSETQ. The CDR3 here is CASSLEGQGRNGYTF. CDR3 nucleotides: TGCGCCAGCAGCTTGGAGGGACAGGGGAGAAATGGCTACACCTTC. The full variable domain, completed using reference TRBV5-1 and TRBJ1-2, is KAGVTQTPRYLIKTRGQQVTLSCSPISGHRSVSWYQQTPGQGLQFLFEYFSETQRNKGNFPGRFSGRQFSNSRSEMNVSTLELGDSALYLCASSLEGQGRNGYTFGSGTRLTVV.

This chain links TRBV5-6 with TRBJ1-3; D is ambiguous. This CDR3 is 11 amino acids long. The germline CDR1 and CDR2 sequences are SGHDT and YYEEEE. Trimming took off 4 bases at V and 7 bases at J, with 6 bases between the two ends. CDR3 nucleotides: TGTGCCAGCAGCCGGGCGAACACCATATATTTT. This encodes CASSRANTIYF.

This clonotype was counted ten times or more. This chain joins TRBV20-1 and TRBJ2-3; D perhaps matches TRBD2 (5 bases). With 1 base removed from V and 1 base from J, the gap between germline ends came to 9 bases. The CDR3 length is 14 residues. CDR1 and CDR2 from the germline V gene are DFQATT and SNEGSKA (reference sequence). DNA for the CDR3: TGCAGTGCTAGAGGTGGGAGACGCACAGATACGCAGTATTTT. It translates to CSARGGRRTDTQYF.

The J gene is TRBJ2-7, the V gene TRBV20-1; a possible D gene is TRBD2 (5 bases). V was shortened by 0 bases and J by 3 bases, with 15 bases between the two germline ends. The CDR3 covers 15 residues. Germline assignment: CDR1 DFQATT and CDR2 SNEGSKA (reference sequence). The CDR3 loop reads CSARDRLATLYEQYF. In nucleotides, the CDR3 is TGCAGTGCTAGAGATAGGCTAGCCACTCTCTACGAGCAGTACTTC.

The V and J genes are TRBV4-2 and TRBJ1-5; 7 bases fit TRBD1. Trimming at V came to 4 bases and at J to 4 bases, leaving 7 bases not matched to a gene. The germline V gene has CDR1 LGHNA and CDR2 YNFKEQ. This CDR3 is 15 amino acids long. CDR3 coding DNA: TGTGCCAGCAGCCCAGCGGGACAGAATAATCAGCCCCAGCATTTT. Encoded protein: CASSPAGQNNQPQHF.

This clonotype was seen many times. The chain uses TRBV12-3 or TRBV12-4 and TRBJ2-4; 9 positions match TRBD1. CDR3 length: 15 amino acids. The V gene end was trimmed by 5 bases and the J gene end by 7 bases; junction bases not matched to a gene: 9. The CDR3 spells CASSPQGQGGNIQYF. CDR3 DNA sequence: TGTGCCAGCAGTCCACAGGGACAGGGCGGGAACATTCAGTACTTC.

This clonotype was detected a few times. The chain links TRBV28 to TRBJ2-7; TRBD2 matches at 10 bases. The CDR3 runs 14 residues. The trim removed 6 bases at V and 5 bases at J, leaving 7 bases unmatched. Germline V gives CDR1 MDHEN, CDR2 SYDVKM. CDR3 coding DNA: TGTGCCAGCAGGTCTACTAGCGGGATGAACGAGCAGTACTTC. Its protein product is CASRSTSGMNEQYF.

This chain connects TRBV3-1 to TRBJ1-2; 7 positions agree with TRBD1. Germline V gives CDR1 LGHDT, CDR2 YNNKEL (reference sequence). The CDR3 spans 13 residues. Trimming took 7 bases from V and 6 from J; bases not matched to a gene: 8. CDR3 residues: CASTETGTDGYTF. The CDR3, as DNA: TGTGCCAGCACCGAGACAGGGACTGATGGCTACACCTTC.